A selection of T cell receptor beta chains follows, all from one sample in a study of technical replicates of blood from several donors. The data were produced by immunoSEQ multiplex PCR, yet TCRdb's version contains in-frame clones alone and is incomplete. The sample contains around 70,000 clones, roughly 97% of which appear only once. Input material: T cells isolated from PBMCs. All receptors derive from a human donor in good health. Each CDR3 is given with its conserved first and last residue. Each record gives: V gene, clone size, D gene, J gene, CDR3 DNA, CDR3 protein. D genes are given only for firm matches. The size field is filled for only some rows; it gives once, few, many or a size class.

V gene: TRBV6-1; clone size: NA; D gene: TRBD1; J gene: TRBJ1-4; CDR3 DNA: TGTGCCAGCGGGACAGGGGTTGAAAAACTGTTTTTT; CDR3 protein: CASGTGVEKLFF
V gene: TRBV6-5; clone size: NA; D gene: TRBD1; J gene: TRBJ2-7; CDR3 DNA: TGTGCCAGCAGTTACCTGCTGACAGGGGGTGACGAGCAGTACTTC; CDR3 protein: CASSYLLTGGDEQYF
V gene: TRBV7-9; clone size: NA; D gene: NA; J gene: TRBJ1-2; CDR3 DNA: TGTGCCAGCAGCTTAACAGGGATCGATGGCTACACCTTC; CDR3 protein: CASSLTGIDGYTF
V gene: TRBV28; clone size: NA; D gene: TRBD1; J gene: TRBJ1-2; CDR3 DNA: TGTGCCAGCAGTCAGGACAGGGGGAGGCACTACACCTTC; CDR3 protein: CASSQDRGRHYTF
V gene: TRBV28; clone size: NA; D gene: TRBD2; J gene: TRBJ2-7; CDR3 DNA: TGTGCCAGCAGTTTAGGCGGGAGATACGACGAGCAGTACTTC; CDR3 protein: CASSLGGRYDEQYF
V gene: TRBV27; clone size: NA; D gene: TRBD2; J gene: TRBJ2-1; CDR3 DNA: TGTGCCAGCAGTGGGGGACTAGGGAATGAGCAGTTCTTC; CDR3 protein: CASSGGLGNEQFF
V gene: TRBV13; clone size: NA; D gene: TRBD1; J gene: TRBJ2-1; CDR3 DNA: TGTGCCAGCACCTTGGGGACAGGGTCTTATGAGCAGTTCTTC; CDR3 protein: CASTLGTGSYEQFF
V gene: TRBV5-4; clone size: NA; D gene: TRBD1; J gene: TRBJ2-1; CDR3 DNA: TGTGCCAGCAGCTTGGACAGGGGGCTAGGAAATGAGCAGTTCTTC; CDR3 protein: CASSLDRGLGNEQFF
V gene: TRBV6-6; clone size: NA; D gene: TRBD2; J gene: TRBJ2-3; CDR3 DNA: TGTGCCAGCGGCCTTAGCGGGAGCACAGATACGCAGTATTTT; CDR3 protein: CASGLSGSTDTQYF
V gene: TRBV6-5; clone size: once; D gene: TRBD2; J gene: TRBJ2-1; CDR3 DNA: TGTGCCAGCAGTTACCGTAGCGGGAGCTACAATGAGCAGTTCTTC; CDR3 protein: CASSYRSGSYNEQFF
V gene: TRBV30; clone size: NA; D gene: NA; J gene: TRBJ2-7; CDR3 DNA: TGTGCCTGGAATCCAGGCAACTCCTACGAGCAGTACTTC; CDR3 protein: CAWNPGNSYEQYF
V gene: TRBV7-3; clone size: NA; D gene: TRBD2; J gene: TRBJ2-7; CDR3 DNA: TGTGCCAGCAGCTTAAACCCGACGACTAGCGGAGAGTACGAGCAGTACTTC; CDR3 protein: CASSLNPTTSGEYEQYF
V gene: TRBV5-1; clone size: NA; D gene: TRBD2; J gene: TRBJ2-1; CDR3 DNA: TGCGCCAGCAGCTCCCGATCTAGCGGGAGGGCCGATGAGCAGTTCTTC; CDR3 protein: CASSSRSSGRADEQFF
V gene: TRBV7-9; clone size: NA; D gene: NA; J gene: TRBJ2-7; CDR3 DNA: TGTGCCAGCAGCTTTTCATTCCCGGGAGTCGTCTACGAGCAGTACTTC; CDR3 protein: CASSFSFPGVVYEQYF
V gene: TRBV7-2; clone size: NA; D gene: NA; J gene: TRBJ2-5; CDR3 DNA: TGTGCCAGCAGCTTAGGCAGGGAGACCCAGTACTTC; CDR3 protein: CASSLGRETQYF
V gene: TRBV7-3; clone size: NA; D gene: NA; J gene: TRBJ2-1; CDR3 DNA: TGTGCCAGCAGCCCTCAGCCTCTAGCGTCCTACAATGAGCAGTTCTTC; CDR3 protein: CASSPQPLASYNEQFF
V gene: TRBV5-6; clone size: NA; D gene: TRBD2; J gene: TRBJ2-7; CDR3 DNA: TGTGCCAGCAGTTCGGGGTGGGGGGGCTCCTACGAGCAGTACTTC; CDR3 protein: CASSSGWGGSYEQYF
V gene: TRBV5-4; clone size: NA; D gene: TRBD2; J gene: TRBJ2-7; CDR3 DNA: TGTGCCAGCAGCTTGGCCCAGAGCAGCGGGAGAGATTTCTACGAGCAGTACTTC; CDR3 protein: CASSLAQSSGRDFYEQYF
V gene: TRBV28; clone size: NA; D gene: NA; J gene: TRBJ2-7; CDR3 DNA: TGTGCCAGCAGCGGCGGTGCAGGGAAACTCTACGAGCAGTACTTC; CDR3 protein: CASSGGAGKLYEQYF
V gene: TRBV28; clone size: NA; D gene: TRBD1; J gene: TRBJ1-3; CDR3 DNA: TGTGCCAGCAGTCCCGGGACAGGGGGCGGAAACACCATATATTTT; CDR3 protein: CASSPGTGGGNTIYF
V gene: TRBV19; clone size: NA; D gene: NA; J gene: TRBJ2-6; CDR3 DNA: TGTGCCACCCACTCTGGGGCCAACGTCCTGACTTTC; CDR3 protein: CATHSGANVLTF
V gene: TRBV30; clone size: NA; D gene: NA; J gene: TRBJ2-1; CDR3 DNA: TGTGCCTGGGAAGACAGATACAATGAGCAGTTCTTC; CDR3 protein: CAWEDRYNEQFF
V gene: TRBV5-1; clone size: few; D gene: TRBD1; J gene: TRBJ2-3; CDR3 DNA: TGCGCCAGCAGCTTGCCAGGGGGCGGAGATACGCAGTATTTT; CDR3 protein: CASSLPGGGDTQYF
V gene: TRBV7-9; clone size: NA; D gene: TRBD1; J gene: TRBJ2-7; CDR3 DNA: TGTGCCAGCAGCTTAGTAGGGACAGGGCATTTAGTCGAGCAGTACTTC; CDR3 protein: CASSLVGTGHLVEQYF
V gene: TRBV2; clone size: NA; D gene: NA; J gene: TRBJ2-1; CDR3 DNA: TGTGCCAGCACCCCACCAGGGCATCAGGATGAGCAGTTCTTC; CDR3 protein: CASTPPGHQDEQFF
V gene: TRBV6-1; clone size: NA; D gene: TRBD1; J gene: TRBJ1-5; CDR3 DNA: TGTGCCAGCAGTGTAGGGGGCCTTGGGGTAGGGCAGCCCCAGCATTTT; CDR3 protein: CASSVGGLGVGQPQHF
V gene: TRBV30; clone size: NA; D gene: NA; J gene: TRBJ1-5; CDR3 DNA: TGTGCCTGGAGTCGAGAGGCAGATCAGCCCCAGCATTTT; CDR3 protein: CAWSREADQPQHF